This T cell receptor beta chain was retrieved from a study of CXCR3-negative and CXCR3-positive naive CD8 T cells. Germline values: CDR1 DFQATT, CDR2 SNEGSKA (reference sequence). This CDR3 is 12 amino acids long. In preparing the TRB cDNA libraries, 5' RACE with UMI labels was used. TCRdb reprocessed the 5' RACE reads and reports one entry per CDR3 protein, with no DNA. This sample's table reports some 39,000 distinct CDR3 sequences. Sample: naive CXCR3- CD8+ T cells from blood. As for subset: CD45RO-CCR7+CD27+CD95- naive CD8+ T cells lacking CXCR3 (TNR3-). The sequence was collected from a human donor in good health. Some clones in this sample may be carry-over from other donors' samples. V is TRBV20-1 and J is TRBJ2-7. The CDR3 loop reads CSAISGSYEQYF.